These 32 T cell receptor beta chains originate from one sample sequenced in a study of blood T cell repertoires in COVID-19. This table comes from immunoSEQ multiplex PCR, and its TCRdb copy is limited to in-frame clones, with some not included. The table includes under 250,000 clones, approximately 80% detected once. What was sequenced was peripheral blood. These receptors all stem from a human donor in a cohort sampled during active COVID-19.

Here the CDR3 reads CASSRTSAETQYF. DNA of the CDR3: TGTGCCAGCAGCCGGACTAGTGCGGAGACCCAGTACTTC. The rearrangement links TRBV5-6 to TRBJ2-5, with 7 positions matching TRBD2. The CDR3 runs 13 residues. The V segment lost 4 bases and the J segment 5 bases; nucleotides outside the gene matches: 5. In germline, CDR1 is SGHDT, CDR2 YYEEEE.

The chain carries TRBV2 and TRBJ2-1, with D uncertain. Germline V gene lookup returns CDR1 SNHLY and CDR2 FYNNEI. The CDR3 is 10 residues long. Trimming took off 8 bases at V and 3 bases at J, with 2 bases between the two ends. Written as DNA, the CDR3 is TGTGCCAGCCTCTACAATGAGCAGTTCTTC. Translation gives CASLYNEQFF.

The chain combines TRBV19 with TRBJ2-7; 8 bases fit TRBD2. Looked up from germline, CDR1 is LNHDA and CDR2 is SQIVND (reference sequence). V was pared by 6 bases and J by 2 bases, with 9 bases of the junction left unmatched. The CDR3 consists of 15 residues. In nucleotides, the CDR3 is TGTGCCAGTAGCCTACCGGGACTAGGCCCCTACGAGCAGTACTTC. Its protein is CASSLPGLGPYEQYF.

CDR3 DNA: TGTGCCAGCAGCTTCGGGGGAAGAGCAGATACGCAGTATTTT. Translating it yields CASSFGGRADTQYF. The J gene is TRBJ2-3, the V gene TRBV27; possibly TRBD2 for D (6 bases). Per germline, CDR1 MNHEY and CDR2 SMNVEV (reference sequence). V lost 6 bases and J lost 4, with 14 bases in between. The CDR3 is 14 amino acids.

J is TRBJ2-7 and V is TRBV2; 8 bases match TRBD2. This CDR3 is 14 amino acids long. V lost 4 bases and J lost 2; bases outside the gene matches: 4. Germline V lookup: CDR1 SNHLY, CDR2 FYNNEI. Written as DNA, the CDR3 is TGTGCCAGCAGTGCCACTAGCGGAGCCTACGAGCAGTACTTC. It yields the protein CASSATSGAYEQYF.

V is TRBV19 and J is TRBJ2-7, with a weak D call TRBD1 (6 bases). The CDR3 is 13 amino acids. V lost 5 bases, J lost 2 bases, and 10 bases lay in between. Germline V gene data show CDR1 as LNHDA and CDR2 as SQIVND (reference sequence). The CDR3 loop reads CASSARTAYEQYF. The CDR3 DNA reads TGTGCCAGTAGTGCCCGGACAGCCTACGAGCAGTACTTC.

This clone was detected ten times or more. The sample carries other DNA sequences with the same CDR3. The genes are TRBV5-6 and TRBJ2-1; D unresolved. The CDR3 has 13 residues. V shed 0 bases and J shed 4 bases, with 5 bases lying between them. Germline assignment: CDR1 SGHDT and CDR2 YYEEEE. The CDR3 is CASSLELYNEQFF. The CDR3 DNA sequence: TGTGCCAGCAGCTTGGAGCTATACAATGAGCAGTTCTTC.

The chain is built from TRBV6-2 or TRBV6-3 and TRBJ1-2; D is unclear. The CDR3 contains 14 residues. With 3 bases removed from V and 4 bases from J, the gap between germline ends came to 12 bases. CDR1 and CDR2 from the germline V gene are MNHEY and SVGEGT. CDR3 region: CASSYTALSYGYTF. Here the CDR3 DNA reads TGTGCCAGCAGTTATACAGCCCTAAGCTATGGCTACACCTTC.

This chain connects TRBV7-2 to TRBJ2-7; the match to TRBD2 covers 8 bases. Trimming removed 5 bases from V and 2 bases from J; junction bases left unmatched: 5. Germline V gene sequence: CDR1 SGHTA, CDR2 FQGNSA. The CDR3 runs to 14 residues. In DNA form, the CDR3 reads TGTGCCAGCAGCCCCACTAGCGGCGCCTACGAGCAGTACTTC. It is translated as CASSPTSGAYEQYF. The full variable domain, its missing parts supplied by reference TRBV7-2 and TRBJ2-7, is GAGVSQSPSNKVTEKGKDVELRCDPISGHTALYWYRQSLGQGLEFLIYFQGNSAPDKSGLPSDRFSAERTGGSVSTLTIQRTQQEDSAVYLCASSPTSGAYEQYFGPGTRLTVT.

The chain joins TRBV7-2 to TRBJ1-1; D uncertain. The CDR3 covers 14 residues. Germline assignment: CDR1 SGHTA and CDR2 FQGNSA. Trimming left V 8 bases short and J 3 bases short, with 16 bases between. Here the CDR3 reads CASSRYRVDTEAFF. DNA of the CDR3: TGTGCCAGCTCTCGTTATCGGGTGGACACTGAAGCTTTCTTT.

V is TRBV4-1 and J is TRBJ1-3; no definite D call. The germline V gene has CDR1 MGHRA and CDR2 YSYEKL. The CDR3 is made up of 15 amino acids. V was clipped by 3 bases and J by 2 bases, with 11 bases between them. CDR3 nucleotide sequence: TGCGCCAGCAGCCATATTGGAGGGACTGGAAACACCATATATTTT. The encoded protein is CASSHIGGTGNTIYF.

The chain carries TRBV19 and TRBJ2-7, with a possible D match to TRBD2 (6 bases). With 3 bases removed from V and 4 bases from J, the gap between germline ends came to 13 bases. Germline assignment: CDR1 LNHDA and CDR2 SQIVND (reference sequence). The CDR3 covers 14 residues. The CDR3 is CASSMRGLHYEQYF. Written as DNA, the CDR3 is TGTGCCAGTAGTATGCGGGGCCTTCATTACGAGCAGTACTTC.

The chain joins TRBV7-2 to TRBJ2-1; 9 nucleotides align to TRBD1. The germline V gene has CDR1 SGHTA and CDR2 FQGNSA. After removal of 5 bases from V and 9 bases from J, the junction contained 8 bases not matched to a gene. The CDR3 consists of 14 residues. The CDR3 loop is CASSPDRGLGEQFF. The CDR3 DNA reads as TGTGCCAGCAGCCCGGACAGGGGATTGGGTGAGCAGTTCTTC.

V is TRBV7-2 and J is TRBJ2-7, with 9 bases that match TRBD2. Germline values: CDR1 SGHTA, CDR2 FQGNSA. J was trimmed by 1 base and V by 5 bases; bases with no gene match: 9. The CDR3 loop spans 16 amino acids. CDR3 DNA: TGTGCCAGCAGCCCAGGGGCTAGCGGGATATCCTACGAGCAGTACTTC. It encodes CASSPGASGISYEQYF.

The V and J genes are TRBV18 and TRBJ2-2, with 10 bases fitting TRBD2. The CDR3 is made up of 16 amino acids. V dropped 3 bases and J dropped 1; count of bases not matched to a gene: 2. Germline lookup yields CDR1 KGHSH and CDR2 LQKENI. DNA of the CDR3: TGTGCCAGCTCACCTCTAGCGGGGGTGAACACCGGGGAGCTGTTTTTT. This gives the protein CASSPLAGVNTGELFF.

The chain couples TRBV4-1 to TRBJ1-4; a weak D match, TRBD1 (6 bases). The CDR3 has 15 amino acids. Trimming took off 4 bases at V and 4 bases at J, with 13 bases between the two ends. Per germline, CDR1 MGHRA and CDR2 YSYEKL. The chain's CDR3 is CASSRQGGGNEKLFF. CDR3 in DNA: TGCGCCAGCAGCCGCCAGGGAGGGGGTAATGAAAAACTGTTTTTT.

The genes are TRBV6-5 and TRBJ1-5; D is uncertain. Germline V CDR1 and CDR2: MNHEY, SVGAGI. The ends were cut back, 7 bases at V and 7 bases at J, with 14 bases in the middle. The CDR3 sequence is 13 residues long. The CDR3 nucleotides are TGTGCCAGCAAAAGCTCCCGGTACCAGCCCCAGCATTTT. The encoded protein is CASKSSRYQPQHF.

The V gene is TRBV7-2, the J gene TRBJ2-3, with 8 bases aligning to TRBD2. The germline V gene has CDR1 SGHTA and CDR2 FQGNSA. This CDR3 is 15 amino acids long. Trimming took 1 base from V and 2 from J; bases not matched to a gene: 2. CDR3 nucleotides: TGTGCCAGCAGCTTAGATAGCGGGAACACAGATACGCAGTATTTT. Protein: CASSLDSGNTDTQYF.

V is TRBV27 and J is TRBJ2-7; D uncertain. V lost 4 bases, J lost 2 bases, and 6 bases lay in between. The length of the CDR3 is 12 residues. Per the germline V gene, CDR1 is MNHEY and CDR2 is SMNVEV (reference sequence). DNA of the CDR3: TGTGCCAGCAGTTGGAGCCCCTACGAGCAGTACTTC. Amino acid sequence: CASSWSPYEQYF.

The chain uses TRBV27 and TRBJ2-1; 8 positions match TRBD2. Germline V gene lookup returns CDR1 MNHEY and CDR2 SMNVEV (reference sequence). With 5 bases clipped from V and 10 bases from J, the junction kept 4 bases outside the gene matches. The CDR3 totals 12 residues. The CDR3 nucleotides are TGTGCCAGCAGTCCCCGGGGGGGCGAGCAGTTCTTC. Its protein product is CASSPRGGEQFF.

The genes are TRBV28 and TRBJ1-4; D gene ambiguous. The CDR3 covers 14 residues. The ends were cut back, 3 bases at V and 0 bases at J, with 5 bases in the middle. Germline values: CDR1 MDHEN, CDR2 SYDVKM. The CDR3 loop reads CASSFPATNEKLFF. The CDR3 region has the DNA TGTGCCAGCAGTTTCCCCGCAACTAATGAAAAACTGTTTTTT.

The CDR3 DNA is TGTGCCAGCAGCCCACAGGGGTACGAGCAGTACTTC. Encoded protein: CASSPQGYEQYF. The V gene is TRBV11-1, the J gene TRBJ2-7; 7 bases map to TRBD1. The germline V gene encodes CDR1 SGHAT and CDR2 FQDESV (reference sequence). The CDR3 extends over 12 amino acids. Unmatched junction bases numbered 2, after V lost 5 bases and J lost 4 bases. Full variable domain (remainder filled in from reference TRBV11-1 and TRBJ2-7): EAEVAQSPRYKITEKSQAVAFWCDPISGHATLYWYRQILGQGPELLVQFQDESVVDDSQLPKDRFSAERLKGVDSTLKIQPAELGDSAMYLCASSPQGYEQYFGPGTRLTVT.

The table lists this clone with a few counts. This specimen includes other DNA sequences encoding the same CDR3. The chain has TRBV15 and TRBJ2-3; D may be TRBD1 (6 bases). Germline V gives CDR1 LNHNV, CDR2 YYDKDF (reference sequence). The CDR3 sequence is 12 residues long. Trimming removed 5 bases from V and 6 bases from J, with 9 bases in between. This CDR3 reads CATSPRGDTQYF. CDR3 DNA: TGTGCCACCAGCCCGAGGGGGGATACGCAGTATTTT.

This clone was counted at least ten times. This rearrangement joins TRBV7-9 to TRBJ1-4; D uncertain. This CDR3 has 16 amino acids. Per the germline V gene, CDR1 is SEHNR and CDR2 is FQNEAQ (reference sequence). V lost 0 bases and J 3 bases, leaving 11 bases between the germline ends. The CDR3 loop reads CASSLAYLSSNEKLFF. As DNA, the CDR3 is TGTGCCAGCAGCTTAGCGTATCTGTCTTCTAATGAAAAACTGTTTTTT.

CDR3 in amino acids: CASSSAGSLGGETQYF. The CDR3 DNA follows: TGTGCCAGCAGTTCTGCGGGTTCCTTGGGGGGGGAGACCCAGTACTTC. The chain couples TRBV6-5 to TRBJ2-5; 7 bases line up with TRBD2. Germline V gene lookup returns CDR1 MNHEY and CDR2 SVGAGI. Germline trimming cut 4 bases from V and 5 bases from J; bases unmatched to any gene: 13. This CDR3 contains 16 residues.

Concerning this clone: At one boundary the junction diverges from the germline segment, which might be a read error. The rearrangement links TRBV14 to TRBJ2-3; D may be TRBD2 (5 bases). Germline loops: CDR1 SGHDN, CDR2 FVKESK. The CDR3 spans 14 residues. This chain's CDR3 is CTSNWAWRTDTQYF. The CDR3 DNA is TGTACCAGCAACTGGGCGTGGAGGACAGATACGCAGTATTTT. The variable domain in full, completed from reference TRBV14 and TRBJ2-3, reads EAGVTQFPSHSVIEKGQTVTLRCDPISGHDNLYWYRRVMGKEIKFLLHFVKESKQDESGMPNNRFLAERTGGTYSTLKVQPAELEDSGVYFCTSNWAWRTDTQYFGPGTRLTVL.

The chain employs TRBV5-1 and TRBJ2-7; possible D gene TRBD2, 7 bases. This CDR3 comprises 16 residues. Germline lookup yields CDR1 SGHRS and CDR2 YFSETQ. Deletions cut 4 bases from V and 3 bases from J, with 20 bases between. In nucleotides, the CDR3 is TGCGCCAGCAGCCCGACCGTCGGGGGGCTCGACTACGAGCAGTACTTC. This gives the protein CASSPTVGGLDYEQYF.

The chain is built from TRBV7-2 and TRBJ2-7; TRBD2 matches at 11 bases. CDR1 is SGHTA and CDR2 is FQGNSA in the germline V gene. This CDR3 is 15 amino acids long. The junction had 4 bases not matched to a gene; V was cut back by 6 bases and J by 0 bases. The CDR3 reads CASSQLAGDSYEQYF. Here the CDR3 DNA reads TGTGCCAGCAGTCAACTAGCGGGGGACTCCTACGAGCAGTACTTC.

J is TRBJ2-4 and V is TRBV19, with 9 bases identical to TRBD2. V shed 1 base, J shed 3 bases, and the junction held 7 bases outside the gene matches. CDR1 is LNHDA, CDR2 SQIVND, per germline (reference sequence). The CDR3 consists of 17 residues. The CDR3 protein is CASSIGRSGGFKNIQYF. CDR3 DNA sequence: TGTGCCAGTAGTATAGGGCGGAGCGGGGGGTTCAAAAACATTCAGTACTTC.

This chain joins TRBV29-1 and TRBJ2-5; 9 positions match TRBD2. This CDR3 comprises 15 residues. The germline V gene has CDR1 SQVTM and CDR2 ANQGSEA. V lost 4 bases to trimming and J lost 1 base; unmatched junction nucleotides: 7. CDR3 residues: CSVGRSGGTQETQYF. Written as DNA, the CDR3 is TGCAGCGTTGGTCGGAGCGGGGGGACCCAAGAGACCCAGTACTTC.

The chain employs TRBV28 and TRBJ1-5; D is unresolved. V lost 2 bases, J lost 0 bases, and 11 bases lay in between. Germline CDR1 reads MDHEN; CDR2 reads SYDVKM. This CDR3 comprises 16 residues. DNA of the CDR3: TGTGCCAGCAGTTTAGTCCAGAGACTTAGCAATCAGCCCCAGCATTTT. Amino acid sequence: CASSLVQRLSNQPQHF.

The rearrangement links TRBV7-2 to TRBJ1-5; D remains unclear. CDR1 is SGHTA, CDR2 FQGNSA, per germline. The V gene lost 5 bases and the J gene lost 2 bases, with 10 bases spanning the gap. The CDR3 extends over 14 amino acids. CDR3: CASSPQLGNQPQHF. The DNA of the CDR3 is TGTGCCAGCAGCCCACAATTGGGCAATCAGCCCCAGCATTTT. The full variable domain, its missing parts supplied by reference TRBV7-2 and TRBJ1-5, is GAGVSQSPSNKVTEKGKDVELRCDPISGHTALYWYRQSLGQGLEFLIYFQGNSAPDKSGLPSDRFSAERTGGSVSTLTIQRTQQEDSAVYLCASSPQLGNQPQHFGDGTRLSIL.